Listed below are T cell receptor beta chains from one sample, sequenced in a study of CD8+ T cells in alopecia areata. The method was immunoSEQ multiplex PCR; TCRdb's version includes in-frame clones alone and lacks a portion of them. The table lists fewer than 200,000 clones, approximately 57% of them singletons. The material was CD4+ T cells sorted from blood, obtained at week 24, from a patient treated with tofacitinib. These receptors were collected from a human donor with alopecia areata. The CDR3 runs from the conserved cysteine through the conserved F or W. The D gene is left open where the match is weak. The size of a clone is reported for some rows only, either as once, few or many, or as a class for expanded clones.

v_call,cdr3_length,j_call,clone_size,d_call,cdr3_aa,cdr3_nt
TRBV25-1,13,TRBJ1-1,-,-,CASSSTGSTEAFF,TGTGCCAGCAGCTCTACAGGTTCCACTGAAGCTTTCTTT
TRBV14,16,TRBJ2-6,medium-sized,-,CASSQVGGSGANVLTF,TGTGCCAGCAGCCAAGTTGGAGGCTCTGGGGCCAACGTCCTGACTTTC
TRBV30,13,TRBJ1-6,-,-,CAWSVGPLRALHF,TGTGCCTGGAGTGTGGGACCCCTTAGGGCCCTCCACTTT
TRBV29-1,11,TRBJ2-1,few,-,CSASFSVEQFF,TGCAGCGCCAGCTTTTCAGTTGAGCAGTTCTTC
TRBV4-1,16,TRBJ1-6,-,TRBD1,CASSQVMRTGESPLHF,TGCGCCAGCAGCCAAGTGATGCGTACAGGGGAATCACCCCTCCACTTT
TRBV4-1,13,TRBJ1-2,few,-,CASSRDVDYGYTF,TGCGCCAGCAGCAGGGACGTAGACTATGGCTACACCTTC
TRBV2,16,TRBJ1-3,-,-,CASSVDGGFSGNTIYF,TGTGCCAGCAGTGTGGACGGTGGATTCTCTGGAAACACCATATATTTT
TRBV18,13,TRBJ1-6,-,-,CASSPEAPRPLHF,TGTGCCAGCTCACCAGAAGCGCCTCGCCCCCTCCACTTT
TRBV5-1,15,TRBJ2-5,-,-,CASSNRHPSQETQYF,TGCGCCAGCAGCAACAGACACCCCTCACAAGAGACCCAGTACTTC
TRBV4-2,18,TRBJ2-3,once,TRBD2,CASSQATGLAGGTDTQYF,TGTGCCAGCAGCCAAGCCACCGGTCTAGCGGGGGGCACAGATACGCAGTATTTT
TRBV19,14,TRBJ1-1,-,-,CASSTRPEVTEAFF,TGTGCCAGTAGTACGAGACCGGAGGTGACTGAAGCTTTCTTT
TRBV30,15,TRBJ2-5,-,-,CAWSASNRVWETQYF,TGTGCCTGGAGTGCATCGAACAGGGTATGGGAGACCCAGTACTTC
TRBV30,12,TRBJ1-1,-,-,CAWTTGKTEAFF,TGTGCCTGGACCACAGGGAAAACTGAAGCTTTCTTT
TRBV7-9,12,TRBJ1-2,-,-,CASSLDNYGYTF,TGTGCCAGCAGCTTAGACAACTATGGCTACACCTTC
TRBV5-1,15,TRBJ2-5,few,-,CASRGSGSVWETQYF,TGCGCCAGCAGAGGTTCAGGATCGGTGTGGGAGACCCAGTACTTC
TRBV25-1,15,TRBJ2-3,-,TRBD2,CASSELSGGADTQYF,TGTGCCAGCAGTGAATTGAGCGGGGGGGCAGATACGCAGTATTTT
TRBV5-1,13,TRBJ2-5,-,-,CASSLALQETQYF,TGCGCCAGCAGCTTGGCTCTCCAAGAGACCCAGTACTTC
TRBV6-5,14,TRBJ1-2,few,TRBD1,CASSYLGQGKGYTF,TGTGCCAGCAGTTACCTGGGACAGGGAAAAGGCTACACCTTC
TRBV5-1,14,TRBJ2-1,-,TRBD1,CASSSLTGSDEQFF,TGCGCCAGCAGCTCACTGACAGGGTCCGATGAGCAGTTCTTC
TRBV5-1,14,TRBJ2-3,few,-,CASSSLGLVDTQYF,TGCGCCAGCAGCTCCCTAGGGCTGGTAGATACGCAGTATTTT
TRBV29-1,15,TRBJ1-5,-,-,CSVVDGGEGNQPQHF,TGCAGCGTTGTAGATGGGGGCGAGGGCAATCAGCCCCAGCATTTT
TRBV10-3,15,TRBJ1-5,many,-,CAISGQLNSNQPQHF,TGTGCCATCAGCGGACAGTTAAATAGCAATCAGCCCCAGCATTTT
TRBV2,13,TRBJ2-2,-,-,CASSELRSGELFF,TGTGCCAGCAGTGAACTTCGGTCCGGGGAGCTGTTTTTT
TRBV10-3,16,TRBJ2-3,-,-,CAIRSGPERGTDTQYF,TGTGCCATCAGAAGTGGTCCCGAGCGGGGCACAGATACGCAGTATTTT
TRBV6-4,15,TRBJ2-3,-,-,CASSDRGAGTDTQYF,TGTGCCAGCAGTGACCGAGGGGCCGGCACAGATACGCAGTATTTT